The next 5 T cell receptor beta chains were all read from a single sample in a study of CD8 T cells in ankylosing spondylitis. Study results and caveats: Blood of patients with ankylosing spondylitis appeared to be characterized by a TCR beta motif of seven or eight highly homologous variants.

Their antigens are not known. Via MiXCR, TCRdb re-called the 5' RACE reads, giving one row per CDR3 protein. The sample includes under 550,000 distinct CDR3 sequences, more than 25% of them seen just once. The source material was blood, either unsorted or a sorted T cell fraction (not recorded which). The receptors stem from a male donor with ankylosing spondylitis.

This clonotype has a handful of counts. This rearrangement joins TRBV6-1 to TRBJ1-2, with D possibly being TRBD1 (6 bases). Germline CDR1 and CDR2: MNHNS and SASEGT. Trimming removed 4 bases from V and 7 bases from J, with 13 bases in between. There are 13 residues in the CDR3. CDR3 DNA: TGTGCCAGCAGTGGCATCCGGGACATTGGCTACACCTTC. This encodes CASSGIRDIGYTF.

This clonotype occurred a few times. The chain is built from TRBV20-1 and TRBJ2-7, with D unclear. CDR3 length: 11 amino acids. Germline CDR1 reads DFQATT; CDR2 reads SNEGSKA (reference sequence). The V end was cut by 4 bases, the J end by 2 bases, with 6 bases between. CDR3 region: CSAIGAYEQYF. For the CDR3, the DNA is TGCAGTGCTATCGGAGCCTACGAGCAGTACTTC.

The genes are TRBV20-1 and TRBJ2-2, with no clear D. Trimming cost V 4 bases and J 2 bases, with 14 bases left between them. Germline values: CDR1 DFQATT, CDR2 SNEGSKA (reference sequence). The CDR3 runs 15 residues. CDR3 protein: CSATRSPTNTGELFF. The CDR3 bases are TGCAGTGCTACCAGGAGTCCGACAAACACCGGGGAGCTGTTTTTT.

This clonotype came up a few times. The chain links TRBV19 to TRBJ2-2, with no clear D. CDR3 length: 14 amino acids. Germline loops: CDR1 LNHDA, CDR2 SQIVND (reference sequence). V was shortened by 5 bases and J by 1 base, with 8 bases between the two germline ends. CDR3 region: CASSRRLNTGELFF. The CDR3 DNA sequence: TGTGCCAGTAGTCGACGGCTGAACACCGGGGAGCTGTTTTTT.

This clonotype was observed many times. For the CDR3, the DNA is TGTGCCAGCAGCTCAAGGGCGGGTTCCTATGGCTACACCTTC. Translating gives CASSSRAGSYGYTF. The gene calls are TRBV7-2 and TRBJ1-2; D ambiguous. The V gene lost 4 bases and the J gene lost 4 bases, with 13 bases spanning the gap. Per the germline V gene, CDR1 is SGHTA and CDR2 is FQGNSA. The CDR3 loop spans 14 amino acids.